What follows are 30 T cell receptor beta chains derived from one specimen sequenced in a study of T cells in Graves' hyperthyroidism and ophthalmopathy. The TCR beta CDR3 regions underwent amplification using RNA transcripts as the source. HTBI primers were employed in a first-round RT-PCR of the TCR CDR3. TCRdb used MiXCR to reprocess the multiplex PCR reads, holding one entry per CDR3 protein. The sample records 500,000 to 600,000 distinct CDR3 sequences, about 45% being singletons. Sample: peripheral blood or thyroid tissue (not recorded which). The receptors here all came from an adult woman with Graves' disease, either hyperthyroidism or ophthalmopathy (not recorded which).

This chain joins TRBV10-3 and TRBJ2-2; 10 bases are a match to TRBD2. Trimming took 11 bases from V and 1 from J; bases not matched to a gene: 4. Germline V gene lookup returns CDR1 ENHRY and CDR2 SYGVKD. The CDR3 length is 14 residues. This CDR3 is CAYQRGGNTGELFF. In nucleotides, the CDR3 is TGTGCCTATCAGCGGGGGGGGAACACCGGGGAGCTGTTTTTT.

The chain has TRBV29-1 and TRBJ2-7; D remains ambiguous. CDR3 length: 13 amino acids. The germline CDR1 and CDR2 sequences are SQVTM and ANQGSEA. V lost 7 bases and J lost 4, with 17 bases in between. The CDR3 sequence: CSARNRVSYEQYF. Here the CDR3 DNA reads TGCAGCGCCAGGAACAGAGTCAGTTACGAGCAGTACTTC.

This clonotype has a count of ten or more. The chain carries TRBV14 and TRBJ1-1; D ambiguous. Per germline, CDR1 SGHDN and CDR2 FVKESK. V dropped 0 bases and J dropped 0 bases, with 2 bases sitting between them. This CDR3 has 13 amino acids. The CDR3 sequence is CASSQDMNTEAFF. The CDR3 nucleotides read TGTGCCAGCAGCCAAGATATGAACACTGAAGCTTTCTTT.

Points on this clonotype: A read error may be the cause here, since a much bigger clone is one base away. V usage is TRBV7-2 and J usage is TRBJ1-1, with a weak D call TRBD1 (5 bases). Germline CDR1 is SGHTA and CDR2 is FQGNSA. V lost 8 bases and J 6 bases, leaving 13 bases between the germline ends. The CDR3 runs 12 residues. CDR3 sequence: CASGRSGSEAFF. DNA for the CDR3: TGTGCCAGCGGGCGGTCAGGGTCTGAAGCTTTCTTT. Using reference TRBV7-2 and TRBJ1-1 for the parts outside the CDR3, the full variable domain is GAGVSQSPSNKVTEKGKDVELRCDPISGHTALYWYRQSLGQGLEFLIYFQGNSAPDKSGLPSDRFSAERTGGSVSTLTIQRTQQEDSAVYLCASGRSGSEAFFGQGTRLTVV.

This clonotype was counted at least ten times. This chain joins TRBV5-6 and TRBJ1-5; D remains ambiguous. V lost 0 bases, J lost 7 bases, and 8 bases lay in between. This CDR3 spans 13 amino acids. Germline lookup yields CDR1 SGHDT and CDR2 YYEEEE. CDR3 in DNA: TGTGCCAGCAGCTTGGCGACTGAGCAGCCCCAGCATTTT. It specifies CASSLATEQPQHF.

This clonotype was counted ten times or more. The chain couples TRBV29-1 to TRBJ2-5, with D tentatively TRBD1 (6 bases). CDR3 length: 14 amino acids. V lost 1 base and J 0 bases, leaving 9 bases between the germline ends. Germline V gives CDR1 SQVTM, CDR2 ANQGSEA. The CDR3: CSVEGDRNQETQYF. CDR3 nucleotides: TGCAGCGTTGAAGGCGACAGGAACCAAGAGACCCAGTACTTC.

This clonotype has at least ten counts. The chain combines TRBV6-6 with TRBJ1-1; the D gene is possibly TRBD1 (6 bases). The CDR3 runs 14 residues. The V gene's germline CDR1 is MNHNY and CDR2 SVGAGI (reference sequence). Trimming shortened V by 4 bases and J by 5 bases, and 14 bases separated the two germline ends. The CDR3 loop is CASSSEQGATEAFF. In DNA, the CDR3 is TGTGCCAGCAGTTCCGAACAGGGAGCGACTGAAGCTTTCTTT.

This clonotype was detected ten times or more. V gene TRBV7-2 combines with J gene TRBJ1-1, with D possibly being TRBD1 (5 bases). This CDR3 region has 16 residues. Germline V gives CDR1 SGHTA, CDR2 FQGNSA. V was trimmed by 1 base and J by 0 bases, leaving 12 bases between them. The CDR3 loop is CASSLGAGKLNTEAFF. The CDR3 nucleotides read TGTGCCAGCAGCTTAGGGGCAGGGAAATTGAACACTGAAGCTTTCTTT. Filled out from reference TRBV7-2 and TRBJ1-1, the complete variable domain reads GAGVSQSPSNKVTEKGKDVELRCDPISGHTALYWYRQSLGQGLEFLIYFQGNSAPDKSGLPSDRFSAERTGGSVSTLTIQRTQQEDSAVYLCASSLGAGKLNTEAFFGQGTRLTVV.

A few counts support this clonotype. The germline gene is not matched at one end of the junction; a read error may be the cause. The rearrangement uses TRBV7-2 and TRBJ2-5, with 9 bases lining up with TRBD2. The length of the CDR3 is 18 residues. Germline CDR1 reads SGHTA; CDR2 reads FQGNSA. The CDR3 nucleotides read TGCGCCAGCAGTACCTCCCGTGTGGATAGCGGGAGCGGGGAGACCCAGTACTTC. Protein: CASSTSRVDSGSGETQYF.

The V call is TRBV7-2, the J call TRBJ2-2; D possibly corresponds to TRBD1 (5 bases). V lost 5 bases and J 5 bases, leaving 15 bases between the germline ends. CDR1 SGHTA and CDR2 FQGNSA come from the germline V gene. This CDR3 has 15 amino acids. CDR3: CASSPRSRATGELFF. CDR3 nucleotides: TGTGCCAGCAGCCCACGGAGCAGGGCGACCGGGGAGCTGTTTTTT.

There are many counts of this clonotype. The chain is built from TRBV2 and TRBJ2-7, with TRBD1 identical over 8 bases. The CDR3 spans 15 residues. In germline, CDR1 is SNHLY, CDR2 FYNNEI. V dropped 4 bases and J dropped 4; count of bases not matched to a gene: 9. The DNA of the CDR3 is TGTGCCAGCAGTGGCTCGAGACAGGGGCAATACGAGCAGTACTTC. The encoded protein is CASSGSRQGQYEQYF.

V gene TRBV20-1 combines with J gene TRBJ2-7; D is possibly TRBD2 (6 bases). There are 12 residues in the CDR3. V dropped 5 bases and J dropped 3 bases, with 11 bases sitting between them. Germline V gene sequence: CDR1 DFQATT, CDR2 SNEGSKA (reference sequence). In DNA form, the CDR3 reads TGCAGTGCTTCGGGGGTCTACTACGAGCAGTACTTC. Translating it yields CSASGVYYEQYF.

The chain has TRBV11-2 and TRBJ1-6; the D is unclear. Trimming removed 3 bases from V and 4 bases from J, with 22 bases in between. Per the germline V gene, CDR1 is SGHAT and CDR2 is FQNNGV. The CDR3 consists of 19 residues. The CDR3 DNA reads TGTGCCAGCAGCTTGTCCCTAGCAGAGTTTGGTCAATATAATTCACCCCTCCACTTT. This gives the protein CASSLSLAEFGQYNSPLHF.

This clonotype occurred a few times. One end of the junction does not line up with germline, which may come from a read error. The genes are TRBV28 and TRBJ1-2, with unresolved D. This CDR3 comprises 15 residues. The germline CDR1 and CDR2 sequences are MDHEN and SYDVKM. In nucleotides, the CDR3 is TGTGCCATCAGTACCGGGCCAGATCCTAACTATGGCTACACCTTC. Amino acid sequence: CAISTGPDPNYGYTF.

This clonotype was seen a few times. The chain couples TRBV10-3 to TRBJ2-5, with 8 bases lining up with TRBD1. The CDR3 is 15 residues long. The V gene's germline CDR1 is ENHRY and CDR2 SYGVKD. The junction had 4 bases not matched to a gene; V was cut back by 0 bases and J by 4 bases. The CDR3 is CAISESTGDVETQYF. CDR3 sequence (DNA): TGTGCCATCAGTGAGTCGACAGGGGATGTAGAGACCCAGTACTTC.

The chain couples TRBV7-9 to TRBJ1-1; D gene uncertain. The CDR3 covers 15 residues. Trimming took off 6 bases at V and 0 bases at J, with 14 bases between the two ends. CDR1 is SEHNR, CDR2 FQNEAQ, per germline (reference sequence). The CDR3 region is CASRGGSEMNTEAFF. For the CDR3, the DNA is TGTGCCAGCAGGGGAGGGTCGGAGATGAACACTGAAGCTTTCTTT.

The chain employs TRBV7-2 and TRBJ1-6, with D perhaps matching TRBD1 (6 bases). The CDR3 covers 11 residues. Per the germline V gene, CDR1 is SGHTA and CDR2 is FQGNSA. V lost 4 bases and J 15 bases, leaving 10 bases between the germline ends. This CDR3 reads CASSSKGGLHF. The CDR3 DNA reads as TGTGCCAGCAGCTCCAAAGGGGGCCTCCACTTT.

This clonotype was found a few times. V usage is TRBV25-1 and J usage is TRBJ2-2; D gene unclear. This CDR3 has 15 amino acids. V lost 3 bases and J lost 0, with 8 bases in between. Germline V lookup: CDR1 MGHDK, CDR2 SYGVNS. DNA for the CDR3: TGTGCCAGCAGTGACACGAGCGCGAACACCGGGGAGCTGTTTTTT. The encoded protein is CASSDTSANTGELFF.

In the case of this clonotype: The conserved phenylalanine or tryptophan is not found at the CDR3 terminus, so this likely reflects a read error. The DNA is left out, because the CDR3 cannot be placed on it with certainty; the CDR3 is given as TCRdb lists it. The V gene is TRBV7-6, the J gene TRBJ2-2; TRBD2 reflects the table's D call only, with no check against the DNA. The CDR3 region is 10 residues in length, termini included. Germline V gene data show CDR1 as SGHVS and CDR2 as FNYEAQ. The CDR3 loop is CASSLEPGRR.

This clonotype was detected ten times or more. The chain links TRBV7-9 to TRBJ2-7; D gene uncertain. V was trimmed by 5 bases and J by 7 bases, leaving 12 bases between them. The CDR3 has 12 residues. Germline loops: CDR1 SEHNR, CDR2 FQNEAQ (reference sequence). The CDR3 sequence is CASSLTIGEQYF. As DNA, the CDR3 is TGTGCCAGCAGCCTGACAATCGGGGAGCAGTACTTC.

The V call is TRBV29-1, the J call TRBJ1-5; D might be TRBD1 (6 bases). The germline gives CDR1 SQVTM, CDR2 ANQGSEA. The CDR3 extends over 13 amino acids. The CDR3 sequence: CSFSWGQVQPQHF. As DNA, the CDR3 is TGCAGTTTTAGCTGGGGGCAAGTTCAGCCCCAGCATTTT.

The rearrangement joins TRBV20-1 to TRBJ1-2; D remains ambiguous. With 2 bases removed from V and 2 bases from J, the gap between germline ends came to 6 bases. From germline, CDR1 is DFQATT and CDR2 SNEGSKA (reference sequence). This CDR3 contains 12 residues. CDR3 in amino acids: CSARSGNYGYTF. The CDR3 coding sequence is TGCAGTGCTAGAAGCGGGAACTATGGCTACACCTTC.

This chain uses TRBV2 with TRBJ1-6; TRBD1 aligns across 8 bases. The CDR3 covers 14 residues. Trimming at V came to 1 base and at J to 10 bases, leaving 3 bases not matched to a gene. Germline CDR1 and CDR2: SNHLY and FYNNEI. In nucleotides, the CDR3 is TGTGCCAGCAGTGAAGAACAGGGGGTCTCACCCCTCCACTTT. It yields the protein CASSEEQGVSPLHF.

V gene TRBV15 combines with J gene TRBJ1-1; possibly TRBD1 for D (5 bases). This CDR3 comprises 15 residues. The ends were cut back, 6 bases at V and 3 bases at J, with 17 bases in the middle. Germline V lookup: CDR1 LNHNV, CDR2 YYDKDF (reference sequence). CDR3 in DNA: TGTGCCACCAGTTACAAGGGAGGGGAGGACACTGAAGCTTTCTTT. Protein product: CATSYKGGEDTEAFF.

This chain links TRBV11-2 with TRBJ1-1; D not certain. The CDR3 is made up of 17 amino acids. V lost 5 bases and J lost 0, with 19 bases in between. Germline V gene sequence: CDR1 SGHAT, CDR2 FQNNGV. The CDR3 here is CASSLIPSRAMNTEAFF. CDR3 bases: TGTGCCAGCAGCCTCATACCCTCGCGGGCCATGAACACTGAAGCTTTCTTT.

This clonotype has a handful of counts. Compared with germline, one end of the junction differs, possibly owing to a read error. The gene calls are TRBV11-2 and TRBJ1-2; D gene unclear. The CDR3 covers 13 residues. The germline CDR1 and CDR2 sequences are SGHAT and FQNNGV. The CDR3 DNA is TGTGCCAGCAGCTTAGCGGAGAGAACTGGCTACACTTTC. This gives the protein CASSLAERTGYTF.

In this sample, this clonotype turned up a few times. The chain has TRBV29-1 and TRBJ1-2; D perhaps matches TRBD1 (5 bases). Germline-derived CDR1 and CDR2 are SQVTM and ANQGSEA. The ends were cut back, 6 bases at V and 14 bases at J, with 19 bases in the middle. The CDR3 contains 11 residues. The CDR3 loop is CSVPPGSQETF. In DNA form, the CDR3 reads TGCAGCGTGCCCCCAGGGAGCCAGGAGACCTTC.

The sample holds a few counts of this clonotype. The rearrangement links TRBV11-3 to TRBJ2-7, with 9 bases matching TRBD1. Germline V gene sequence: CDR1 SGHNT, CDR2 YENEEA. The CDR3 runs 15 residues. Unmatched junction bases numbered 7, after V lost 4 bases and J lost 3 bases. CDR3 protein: CASSSPGQGYYEQYF. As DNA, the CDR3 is TGTGCCAGCAGCTCCCCGGGACAGGGCTACTACGAGCAGTACTTC.

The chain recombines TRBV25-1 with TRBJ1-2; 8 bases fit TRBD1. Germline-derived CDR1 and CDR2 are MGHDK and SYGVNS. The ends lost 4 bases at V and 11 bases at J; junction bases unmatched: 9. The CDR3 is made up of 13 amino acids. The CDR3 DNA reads TGTGCCAGCAGTGCAGGGACAGGCCAGGGTTACACCTTC. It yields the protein CASSAGTGQGYTF.

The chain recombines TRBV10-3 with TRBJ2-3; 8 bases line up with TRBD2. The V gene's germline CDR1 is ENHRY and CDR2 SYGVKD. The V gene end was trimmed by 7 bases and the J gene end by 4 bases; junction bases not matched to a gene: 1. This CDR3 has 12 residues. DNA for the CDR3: TGTGCCATCAAGGGACTAGCAGATACGCAGTATTTT. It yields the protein CAIKGLADTQYF.